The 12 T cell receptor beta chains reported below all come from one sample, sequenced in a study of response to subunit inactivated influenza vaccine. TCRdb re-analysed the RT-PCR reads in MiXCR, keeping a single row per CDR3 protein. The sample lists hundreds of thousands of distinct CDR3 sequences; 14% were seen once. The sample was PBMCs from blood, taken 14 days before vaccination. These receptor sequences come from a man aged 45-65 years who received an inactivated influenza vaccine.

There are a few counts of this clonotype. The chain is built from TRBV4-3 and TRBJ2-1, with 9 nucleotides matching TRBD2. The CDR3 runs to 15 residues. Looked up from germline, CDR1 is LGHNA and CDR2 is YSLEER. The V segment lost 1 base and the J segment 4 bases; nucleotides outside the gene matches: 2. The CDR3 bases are TGCGCCAGCAGCCAAGTGACTAGCGGTTACAATGAGCAGTTCTTC. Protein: CASSQVTSGYNEQFF.

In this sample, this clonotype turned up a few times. Written as DNA, the CDR3 is TGTGCCACCAGTCGAGACAGGGGTGAAAACATTCAGTACTTC. Protein product: CATSRDRGENIQYF. The chain uses TRBV15 and TRBJ2-4; TRBD1 aligns across 8 bases. V gave up 6 bases and J gave up 5 bases; unmatched junction bases: 6. Germline V gives CDR1 LNHNV, CDR2 YYDKDF (reference sequence). The CDR3 is 14 residues long.

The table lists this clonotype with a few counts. CDR3 nucleotide sequence: TGTGCCAGCAGTTTAACAGGGAAGGAAGGCTACACCTTC. Protein product: CASSLTGKEGYTF. This rearrangement joins TRBV27 to TRBJ1-2; tentative D call: TRBD1 (6 bases). Germline assignment: CDR1 MNHEY and CDR2 SMNVEV (reference sequence). Trimming cost V 2 bases and J 8 bases, with 12 bases left between them. The CDR3 sequence is 13 residues long.

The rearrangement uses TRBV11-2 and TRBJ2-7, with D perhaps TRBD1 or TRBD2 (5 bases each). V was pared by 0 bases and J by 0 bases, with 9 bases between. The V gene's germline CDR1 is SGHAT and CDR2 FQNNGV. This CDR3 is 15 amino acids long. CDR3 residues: CASSLDRGASYEQYF. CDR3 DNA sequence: TGTGCCAGCAGCTTAGATAGGGGAGCCTCCTACGAGCAGTACTTC.

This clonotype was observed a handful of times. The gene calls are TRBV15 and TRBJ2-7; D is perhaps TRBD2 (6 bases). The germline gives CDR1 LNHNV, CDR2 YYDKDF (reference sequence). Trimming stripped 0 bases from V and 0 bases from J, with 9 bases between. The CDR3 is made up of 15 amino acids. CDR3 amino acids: CATSRDLGSSYEQYF. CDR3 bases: TGTGCCACCAGCAGAGATCTCGGGAGCTCCTACGAGCAGTACTTC.

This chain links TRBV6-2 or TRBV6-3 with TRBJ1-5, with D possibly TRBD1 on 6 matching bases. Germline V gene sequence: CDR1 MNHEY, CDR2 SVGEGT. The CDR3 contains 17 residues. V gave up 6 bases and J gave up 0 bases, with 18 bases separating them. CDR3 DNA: TGTGCCAGCAGCCCCACAGGGTCGGGGGCTAGCAATCAGCCCCAGCATTTT. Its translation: CASSPTGSGASNQPQHF.

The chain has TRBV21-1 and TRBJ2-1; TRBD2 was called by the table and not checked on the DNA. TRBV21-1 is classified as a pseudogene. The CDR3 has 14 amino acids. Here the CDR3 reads CARPEKGLYNEQFF. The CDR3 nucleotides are TGTGCCAGGCCCGAGAAGGGCCTCTACAATGAGCAGTTCTTC.

DNA for the CDR3: TGTGCCAGCAGTCCCAACTGGGCGGGGGGCCGCACAGATACGCAGTATTTT. It codes for CASSPNWAGGRTDTQYF. This chain connects TRBV2 to TRBJ2-3; TRBD2 agrees at 8 bases. The CDR3 sequence is 17 residues long. Germline V CDR1 and CDR2: SNHLY, FYNNEI. The ends lost 5 bases at V and 1 base at J; junction bases unmatched: 11. The full variable domain, its missing parts supplied by reference TRBV2 and TRBJ2-3, is EPEVTQTPSHQVTQMGQEVILRCVPISNHLYFYWYRQILGQKVEFLVSFYNNEISEKSEIFDDQFSVERPDGSNFTLKIRSTKLEDSAMYFCASSPNWAGGRTDTQYFGPGTRLTVL.

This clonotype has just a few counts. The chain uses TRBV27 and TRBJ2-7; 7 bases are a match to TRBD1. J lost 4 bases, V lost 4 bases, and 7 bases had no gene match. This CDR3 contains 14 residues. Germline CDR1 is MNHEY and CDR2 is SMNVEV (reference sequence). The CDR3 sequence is CASSSWTGLYEQYF. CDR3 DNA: TGTGCCAGCAGTTCATGGACAGGCCTTTACGAGCAGTACTTC.

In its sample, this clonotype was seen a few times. The CDR3 protein is CASSPASGSANEQFF. In DNA form, the CDR3 reads TGTGCCAGCAGCCCTGCTAGCGGGAGTGCCAATGAGCAGTTCTTC. The genes are TRBV5-6 and TRBJ2-1; TRBD2 matches at 10 bases. Germline CDR1 SGHDT, CDR2 YYEEEE. CDR3 length: 15 amino acids. Germline trimming cut 4 bases from V and 6 bases from J; bases unmatched to any gene: 7.

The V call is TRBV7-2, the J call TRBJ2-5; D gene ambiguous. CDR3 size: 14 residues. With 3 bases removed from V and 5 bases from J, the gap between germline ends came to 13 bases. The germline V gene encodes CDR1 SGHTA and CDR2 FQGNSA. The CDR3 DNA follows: TGTGCCAGCAGCTTCCAGGCGGCTACGGAGACCCAGTACTTC. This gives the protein CASSFQAATETQYF.

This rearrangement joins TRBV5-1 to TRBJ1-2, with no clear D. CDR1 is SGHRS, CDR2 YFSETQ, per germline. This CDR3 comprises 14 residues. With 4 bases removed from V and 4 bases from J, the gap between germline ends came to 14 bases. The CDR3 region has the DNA TGCGCCAGCAGCCGGGCGGACCGCGGCTATGGCTACACCTTC. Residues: CASSRADRGYGYTF. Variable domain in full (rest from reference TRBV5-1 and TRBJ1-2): KAGVTQTPRYLIKTRGQQVTLSCSPISGHRSVSWYQQTPGQGLQFLFEYFSETQRNKGNFPGRFSGRQFSNSRSEMNVSTLELGDSALYLCASSRADRGYGYTFGSGTRLTVV.